A single T cell receptor (beta chain) is shown here with its context. This clonotype was seen many times. It has no known antigen specificity. No much larger clone exists at a distance of one base, and base qualities are not known. Libraries of naive CD8 T cells were built from anywhere between about 17,000 and 1,000,000 sorted cells, with 10%, 30% or 50% of the purified RNA used. Naive CD8 T cells, defined as CD8+CD4-CCR7+CD45RA+, were FACS-sorted into RLT Plus buffer on a BD FACSAria II. To test detection sensitivity, Jurkat RNA equal to fewer than 13 TCR copies was added to samples of roughly 17,000-1,100,000 naive CD8 T cells. Enrichment of CD8 T cells was performed with RosetteSep CD8+ T Cell Enrichment Cocktail and Ficoll-Paque, after which ACK red cell lysis was carried out. Sequences MNHEY (CDR1) and SVGAGI (CDR2) are obtained from the germline V gene. Measured from the cysteine to the phenylalanine, the CDR3 is 13 residues long. Only CDR3 DNA remains: 39 bases, in frame from the first base. V lost 0 bases and J lost 0 bases; the stretch between them is 2 bases long.

The source of the sample is a study of molecular identifiers for immune sequencing clone quantification (dated 2018 in TCRdb). Study-level background: For a replicate experiment, RNA from roughly 20,000 or 100,000 naive CD8 T cells was divided into five aliquots, and four of the five aliquots were sequenced. This methods study used CD8 T cells to benchmark TCR RNA copy counting and molecular-identifier clustering-based TCR repertoire sequencing (MIDCIRS). The investigation overall reported the following: Highly expanded clone sizes could be underestimated if identical TCR molecules share a barcode. The naive libraries included spiked-in Jurkat TCR RNA (roughly ten copies' worth), and this Jurkat TCR RNA is not part of the donor repertoire. A single cell's worth of spiked-in Jurkat TCR RNA was reported detectable even among about 1.1 million naive CD8 T cells. Without barcode sub-clustering, chimeric consensus sequences inflated TCR diversity; chimeras reached as high as 47%. In CMV-specific effector cells, clones with more than 20 RNA copies accounted for over 99% of molecules, whereas in naive cells such clones accounted for under 1%. Modeling indicated around 3 TCR RNA copies recovered per cell, compared with around 10 by digital PCR, which implies a capture efficiency of around 29%.

Libraries were prepared through PCR. Sequencing instrument: Illumina HiSeq 4000. Bulk TCR libraries were made following a previously described method, with the TCR primers given in Table S5. Purification of total RNA was performed with the Qiagen AllPrep DNA/RNA kit. Before analysis, reads from multiple sequencing runs of the same library were pooled. Concerning the study's data processing: Only reads with exact TCR constant sequence were kept, trimmed to 150 nt, and grouped by their 12-nt molecular barcodes. Reads within each barcode group were sub-clustered using a 15% Levenshtein threshold, and quality-weighted consensus sequences were constructed for each RNA molecule. Non-functional sequences were excluded, and lower-count sequences lying one edit away from another sequence were also excluded. Based on a fit of two negative binomial distributions, barcode sub-clusters having less than 20% of the maximum read count were discarded. TCRdb redid the processing of the public reads, applying fastp at Q25 and MiXCR, and retained in-frame beta chains. When rows share a CDR3 protein, they turn into one entry using the most common DNA and genes. The V and J calls, along with clone size, are taken from TCRdb and not from the paper's own processing. This sample has about 500,000 distinct CDR3 sequences in its table, and about a fifth of those were observed once. The ten largest clones add up to about 0.78% of the sample.

This TCR derives from a human donor in good health. Some libraries in this study had Jurkat cell RNA spiked in. Sequencing was carried out using naive CD8+ T cells from blood, with Jurkat cell RNA spiked in. What the cell subset or site label conveys for this sample: FACS-sorted CD8+CD4-CCR7+CD45RA+ naive T cells. The V and J genes are TRBV6-5 and TRBJ1-1; the D gene identity is not certain. CDR3 reads: CASSYSLNTEAFF. The DNA sequence reads TGTGCCAGCAGTTACTCGTTGAACACTGAAGCTTTCTTT.